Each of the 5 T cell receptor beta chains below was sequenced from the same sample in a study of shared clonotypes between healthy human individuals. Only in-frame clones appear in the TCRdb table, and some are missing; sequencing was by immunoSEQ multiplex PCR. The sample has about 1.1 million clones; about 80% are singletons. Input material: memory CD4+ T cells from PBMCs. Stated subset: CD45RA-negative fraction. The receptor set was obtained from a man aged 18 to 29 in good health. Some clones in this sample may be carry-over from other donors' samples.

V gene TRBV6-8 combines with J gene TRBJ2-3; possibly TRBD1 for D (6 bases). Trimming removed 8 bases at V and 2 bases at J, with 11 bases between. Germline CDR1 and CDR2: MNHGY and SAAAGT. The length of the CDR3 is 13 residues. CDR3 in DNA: TGTGCCAGCGACAGGAACTACACAGATACGCAGTATTTT. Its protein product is CASDRNYTDTQYF.

CDR3 nucleotides: TGTGCCAGCAGTTTAAGGCTTTTCTACGAGCAGTACTTC. Protein sequence: CASSLRLFYEQYF. The chain couples TRBV28 to TRBJ2-7; unclear D gene. V was cut by 2 bases and J by 3 bases, with 8 bases left in between. The CDR3 covers 13 residues. Germline V gives CDR1 MDHEN, CDR2 SYDVKM. Variable domain in full (rest from reference TRBV28 and TRBJ2-7): DVKVTQSSRYLVKRTGEKVFLECVQDMDHENMFWYRQDPGLGLRLIYFSYDVKMKEKGDIPEGYSVSREKKERFSLILESASTNQTSMYLCASSLRLFYEQYFGPGTRLTVT.

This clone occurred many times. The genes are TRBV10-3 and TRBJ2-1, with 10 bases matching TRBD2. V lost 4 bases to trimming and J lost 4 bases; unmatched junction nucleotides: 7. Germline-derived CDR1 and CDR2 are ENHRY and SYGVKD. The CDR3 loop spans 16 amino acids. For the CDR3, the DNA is TGTGCCATCAGTGCCCCTGGACTAGCGGCTTACAATGAGCAGTTCTTC. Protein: CAISAPGLAAYNEQFF.

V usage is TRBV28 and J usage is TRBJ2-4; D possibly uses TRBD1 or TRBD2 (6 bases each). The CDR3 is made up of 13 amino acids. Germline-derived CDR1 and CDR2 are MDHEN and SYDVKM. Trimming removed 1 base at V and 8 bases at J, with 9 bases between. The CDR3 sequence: CASSLYREDIQYF. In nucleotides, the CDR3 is TGTGCCAGCAGTTTATACAGGGAGGACATTCAGTACTTC.

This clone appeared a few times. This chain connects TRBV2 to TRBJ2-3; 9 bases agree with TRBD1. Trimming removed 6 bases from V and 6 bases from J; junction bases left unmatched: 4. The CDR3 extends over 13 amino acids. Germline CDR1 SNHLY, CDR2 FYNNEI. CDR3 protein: CASSAQGADTQYF. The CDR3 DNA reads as TGTGCCAGCAGCGCACAGGGGGCCGATACGCAGTATTTT.